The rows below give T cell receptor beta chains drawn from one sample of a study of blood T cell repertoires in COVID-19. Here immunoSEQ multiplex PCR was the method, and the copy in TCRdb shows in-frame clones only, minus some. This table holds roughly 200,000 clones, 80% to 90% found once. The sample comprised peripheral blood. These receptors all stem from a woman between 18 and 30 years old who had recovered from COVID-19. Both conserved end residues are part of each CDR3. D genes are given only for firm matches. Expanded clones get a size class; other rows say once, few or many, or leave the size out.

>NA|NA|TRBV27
CASSLSERRTDTQYF
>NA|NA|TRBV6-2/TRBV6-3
CASSYGGAQDTEAFF
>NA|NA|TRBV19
CASRPQRGNTNTEAFF
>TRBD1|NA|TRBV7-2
CASKDRGYEQYF
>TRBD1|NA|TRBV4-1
CASSHPGQGHYEQYF
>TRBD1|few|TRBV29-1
CSVEPSGTGGNGYTF
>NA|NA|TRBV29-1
CSVLRGTEAFF
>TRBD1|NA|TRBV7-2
CASSSNRGLNEKLFF
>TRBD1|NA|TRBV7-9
CASSFFLDREETQYF
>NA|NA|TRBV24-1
CATSDLKQGDTDTQYF
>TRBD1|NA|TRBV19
CASSTTGAGLSNQPQHF
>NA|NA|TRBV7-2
CASSLRGPLNQPQHF
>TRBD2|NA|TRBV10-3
CAIRPGTSVGTDTQYF
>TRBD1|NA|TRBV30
CASGGYGNTIYF
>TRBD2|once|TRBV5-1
CASSPEALGAGVNEQFF
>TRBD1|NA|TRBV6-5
CASSWGQGGQPQHF
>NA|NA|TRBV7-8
CASSPWPQHF
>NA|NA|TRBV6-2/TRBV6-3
CASSYRRAGGNEQFF
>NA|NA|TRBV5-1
CASSLGGGEYNEQFF
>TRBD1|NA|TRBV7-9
CASSILQGNYGYTF
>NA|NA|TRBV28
CASSLGGAQGYGYTF
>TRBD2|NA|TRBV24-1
CATSQRGAYNEQFF
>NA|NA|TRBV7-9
CASSPPDSAPRKSSYEQYF
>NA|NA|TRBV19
CASSISFQDGRGRPQHF
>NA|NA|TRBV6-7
CASRENRDPSYNEQFF
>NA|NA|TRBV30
CAWIYHRSSYNSPLHF
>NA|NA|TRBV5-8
CASSLMIGTQNTGELFF
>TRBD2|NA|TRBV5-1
CASRMTSGVETQYF